The present entry profiles one T cell receptor beta chain with its context. No antigen is known for it. These data are taken from a study of graft-versus-host responses after intestinal transplantation. Overall study context: Following induction with anti-thymocyte globulin, all recipients were given tacrolimus and steroids for 2 to 4 years.

Clones were read by immunoSEQ multiplex PCR, and TCRdb kept only the in-frame ones, dropping some. The sample includes about 100,000 clones, about 90% seen only once; the top ten take 0.85% to 1%. Overall study findings and caveats: Clonal ratios of graft-versus-host to host-versus-graft in allografts were high for patients exhibiting graft-donor T cell macrochimerism.

Trimming shortened V by 2 bases and J by 0 bases, and 1 base separated the two germline ends. This CDR3 contains 12 residues. CDR1 is LNHDA and CDR2 is SQIVND in the germline V gene (reference sequence). The sequence was obtained from a human donor who was the organ donor for an intestinal transplant. The genes are TRBV19 and TRBJ1-2, with no clear D. The specimen comprised unstimulated CD4+ T cells sorted from spleen or lymph node cells, sampled before transplant. CDR3 in DNA: TGTGCCAGTAGTATAACTAACTATGGCTACACCTTC. Its translation: CASSITNYGYTF.